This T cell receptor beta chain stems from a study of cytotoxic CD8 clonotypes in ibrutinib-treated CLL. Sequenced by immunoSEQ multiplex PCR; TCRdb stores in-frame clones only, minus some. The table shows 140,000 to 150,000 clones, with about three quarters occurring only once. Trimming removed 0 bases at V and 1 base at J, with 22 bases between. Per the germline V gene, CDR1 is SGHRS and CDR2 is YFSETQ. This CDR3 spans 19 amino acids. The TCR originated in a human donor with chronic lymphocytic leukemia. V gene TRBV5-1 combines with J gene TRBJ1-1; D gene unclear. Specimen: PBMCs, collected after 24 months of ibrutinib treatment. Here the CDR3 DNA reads TGCGCCAGCAGCTTGGCCCTGGGCTACAGCCTTTTACAGAACACTGAAGCTTTCTTT. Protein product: CASSLALGYSLLQNTEAFF.